The T cell receptor beta chain described here comes from a study of T cells after posttransplantation cyclophosphamide. Study results and limitations: TRB overlap between skin or GI tissue T cells and blood was limited. Later blood repertoires were often dominated by clones from the donor CD8+ memory compartment.

Points on this clone: Its antigen is unknown.

The junction had 18 bases not matched to a gene; V was cut back by 1 base and J by 4 bases. The CDR3 spans 20 residues. Germline CDR1 reads PRHDT; CDR2 reads FYEKMQ (reference sequence). Produced via immunoSEQ multiplex PCR; TCRdb's table is partial and in-frame only. The sample carries under 15,000 clones, about four fifths recorded once. This TCR came from a man between 45 and 60 years old in good health, CMV-negative, and a related stem cell transplant donor. The rearrangement uses TRBV13 and TRBJ2-5; 10 bases are shared with TRBD2. Material: memory CD4+ T cells sorted from PBMCs. For the CDR3, the DNA is TGTGCCAGCAGCTTAGTCCGTGGGCTAGCGGGGGAAGGGTTGCGAGAGACCCAGTACTTC. This translates into CASSLVRGLAGEGLRETQYF.